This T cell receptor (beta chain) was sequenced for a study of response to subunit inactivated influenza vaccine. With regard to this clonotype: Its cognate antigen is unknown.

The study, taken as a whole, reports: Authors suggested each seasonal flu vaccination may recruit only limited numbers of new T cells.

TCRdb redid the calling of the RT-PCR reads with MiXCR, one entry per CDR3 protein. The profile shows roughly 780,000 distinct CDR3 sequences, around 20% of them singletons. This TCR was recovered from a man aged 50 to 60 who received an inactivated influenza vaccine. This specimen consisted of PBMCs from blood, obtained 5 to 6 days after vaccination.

The chain's CDR3 is CSATFRRLAGFSSTDTQYF. The CDR3 DNA is TGCAGTGCTACCTTTAGAAGACTAGCGGGGTTCTCTAGCACAGATACGCAGTATTTT. The chain links TRBV20-1 to TRBJ2-3, with 11 bases matching TRBD2. The CDR3 covers 19 residues. The trim removed 4 bases at V and 0 bases at J, leaving 15 bases unmatched. CDR1 DFQATT and CDR2 SNEGSKA come from the germline V gene (reference sequence).